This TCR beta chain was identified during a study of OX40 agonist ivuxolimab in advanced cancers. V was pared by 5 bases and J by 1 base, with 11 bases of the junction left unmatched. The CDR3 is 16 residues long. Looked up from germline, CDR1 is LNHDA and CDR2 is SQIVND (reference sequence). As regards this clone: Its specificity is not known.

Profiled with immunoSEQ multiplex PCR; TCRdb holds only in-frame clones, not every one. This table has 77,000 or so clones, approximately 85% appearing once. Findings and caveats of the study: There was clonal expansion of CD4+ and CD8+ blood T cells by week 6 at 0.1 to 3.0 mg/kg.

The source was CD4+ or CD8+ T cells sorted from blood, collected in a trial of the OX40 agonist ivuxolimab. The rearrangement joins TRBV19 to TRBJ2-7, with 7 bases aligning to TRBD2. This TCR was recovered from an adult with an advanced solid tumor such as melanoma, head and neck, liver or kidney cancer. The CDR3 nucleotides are TGTGCCAGTAGTTTGATAGCGGGTTCCTCTTCCTACGAGCAGTACTTC. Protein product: CASSLIAGSSSYEQYF.